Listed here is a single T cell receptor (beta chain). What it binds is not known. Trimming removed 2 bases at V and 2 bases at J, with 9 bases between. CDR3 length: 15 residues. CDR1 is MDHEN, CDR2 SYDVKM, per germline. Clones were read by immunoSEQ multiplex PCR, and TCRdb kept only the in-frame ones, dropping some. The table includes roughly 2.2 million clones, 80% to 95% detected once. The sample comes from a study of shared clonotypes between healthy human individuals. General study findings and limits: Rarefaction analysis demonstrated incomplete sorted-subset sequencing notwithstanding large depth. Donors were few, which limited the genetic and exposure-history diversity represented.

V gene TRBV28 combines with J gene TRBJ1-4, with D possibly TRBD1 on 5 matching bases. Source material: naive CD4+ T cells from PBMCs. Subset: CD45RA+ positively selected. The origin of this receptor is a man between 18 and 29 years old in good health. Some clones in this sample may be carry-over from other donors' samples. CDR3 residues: CASSLGGRTNEKLFF. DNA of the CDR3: TGTGCCAGCAGTTTAGGGGGACGGACTAATGAAAAACTGTTTTTT.